Sequencing of this T cell receptor beta chain was carried out in a study of Graves' ophthalmopathy and Graves' hyperthyroidism (dated by TCRdb to between 2017 and 2018). Some background on the complete study: Peripheral blood was collected before any treatment was given, at the time of initial diagnosis. The study used signatures of the TCR beta repertoire to tell Graves' ophthalmopathy apart from Graves' hyperthyroidism and to predict which patients would progress to ophthalmopathy. In total, over 130 blood samples were TCR-sequenced: 40 to 45 ophthalmopathy, over 70 hyperthyroidism and about 17 hyperthyroidism-to-ophthalmopathy patients. A discovery set of about a hundred patients (approximately 42 ophthalmopathy, 55 to 65 stable hyperthyroidism) was enrolled to explore V-J signatures distinguishing ophthalmopathy from hyperthyroidism. An independent validation cohort comprised 18 hyperthyroidism patients and about 16 patients who later progressed from hyperthyroidism to ophthalmopathy. T-cell repertoires of thyroid tissue and blood were compared in 5 or 6 hyperthyroidism patients. Following sample collection, hyperthyroidism patients were given methimazole at a starting dose of 30 mg daily, and ophthalmopathy patients were given high-dose intravenous methylprednisolone. Broad study findings and their caveats: Most of the expanded thyroid clonotypes with a frequency above 0.001 were also detected in blood, and it was suggested that the thyroid immune response may be reflected by blood repertoires. In validation, the model predicted ophthalmopathy progression with more than 55% sensitivity and 72.22% specificity; eleven to twelve predicted patients were CT-confirmed with GO in a median of around 6 months. Sample size was not predetermined statistically, and investigators were not blinded to group allocation. In cross-validation, the 13-signature model distinguished ophthalmopathy from stable hyperthyroidism with less than 90% sensitivity and 81% to 82% specificity, while in the test set the corresponding values were about 80% and 75%.

Concerning this clonotype itself: This receptor's antigen is unknown. The input lacks base qualities; no much larger clone sits a single base away.

For repertoire sequencing, the TCR beta CDR3 regions were amplified from RNA transcripts. The first round was an RT-PCR using HTBI primers with the Qiagen OneStep RT-PCR kit, and this first round was followed by a second-round multiplex PCR, then size selection and purification. Libraries were sequenced paired-end with 100 bp reads on an Illumina HiSeq2000. For the original study's pipeline: Reads were processed with SOAPnuke, discarding reads with adapters, uncalled bases, mean Phred below 15, or no exact constant-primer or identifier match. High-quality paired reads were merged with COPE v1.2.5. Clonotypes were defined as unique nucleotide sequences and were aligned to IMGT TRB V, D and J references using MiTCR v1.1. Analysis was restricted to V-J combinations with a frequency above 0.0001, which covered 98% to 99.2% of repertoires. A TCR clonal expansion and chaos score per V-J combination was defined as the ratio of F50 clonal expansion to chaos observed in the TCRdist matrix. Welch's t-statistics and random forest were used to reduce features to about a dozen V-J combinations, which were fed into a naive Bayes classifier. The similarity between thyroid and blood repertoires was quantified using the Morisita-Horn index. In-frame beta chains were kept once TCRdb had trimmed the public reads at Q25 with fastp and called clones with MiXCR. Rows matching on CDR3 protein sequence are summarized as one entry with the most common DNA and genes. These V and J calls originate from TCRdb's pipeline instead of the authors' own analysis. Here the sample has 650,000 to 900,000 distinct CDR3 sequences; roughly 41% occur a single time. Jointly, the top ten make up 44% of the sample.

Patients with ophthalmopathy had moderately to severely active disease, with a Clinical Activity Score of 3 or more, a NOSPECS grade of 4 or more, and a disease duration of less than 3 months. Anyone with other autoimmune diseases, uncontrolled infections, pregnancy or lactation was excluded from the study. Diagnosis was based on clinical symptoms, serum thyroxine, TRAb, thyroid ultrasound and orbital computed tomography. Ficoll-Paque density gradient centrifugation was used to isolate PBMCs from about 9 ml of fresh peripheral blood. Trizol reagent was used to extract the total RNA, and its quality was then checked on an Agilent 2100 Bioanalyzer. The trim is 4 bases for V and 5 bases for J, with a gap of 11 bases between the germline ends. The CDR3 measures 13 amino acids from cysteine to phenylalanine. Only the CDR3 DNA stays, 39 bases, in frame from base 1. CDR1 LNHDA and CDR2 SQIVND are derived from the germline V gene (reference sequence).

The sample taken for sequencing was peripheral blood. This TCR was recovered from an adult man with Graves' ophthalmopathy. This chain joins TRBV19 to TRBJ2-5, with TRBD1 tentatively as D gene (6 bases match). The nucleotide sequence is given as TGTGCCAGTAGTAACACAGGGCAGGAGACCCAGTACTTC. Its protein is CASSNTGQETQYF. Reference TRBV19 and TRBJ2-5 proteins supply the regions before and after the CDR3; the full variable domain is: DGGITQSPKYLFRKEGQNVTLSCEQNLNHDAMYWYRQDPGQGLRLIYYSQIVNDFQKGDIAEGYSVSREKKESFPLTVTSAQKNPTAFYLCASSNTGQETQYFGPGTRLLVL.